This entry is about one T cell receptor (beta chain). What antigen it recognizes has not been identified. There are no base qualities to consult, and no much larger clone falls within one base. At the DNA level, this CDR3 is encoded by other sequences in the same sample as well. The immunoSEQ Assay was used to sequence TCR beta CDR3 regions from DNA. Processing in the source paper ran as follows. T cell density was computed as TCR beta template counts normalized to usable DNA estimated by amplifying housekeeping genes. Using the preseqR package, richness was estimated by extrapolating to 120,000 templates for tissue samples and 400,000 templates for PBMC samples. Clonality was defined by subtracting Pielou's evenness from one. To identify tissue-enriched TCRs, differential abundance testing was run on productive amino-acid clonotypes with a minimum total count of 5 and an alpha of 0.1. The Jaccard Index and the Morisita Overlap Index were used to quantify repertoire overlap between compartments. GLIPH clustered TCR beta CDR3s with public tetramer-defined viral CDR3s; viral motifs required at least three viral sequences plus V-gene enrichment. In its TCRdb copy, this immuneACCESS table keeps in-frame sequences only and misses some clones. Where compared with another copy, unresolved V genes explain less than half of these, and the others have no known cause. For V, J and clone size, that table is used; D and trimming come from the DNA. The sample table records about 43,000 clones; roughly 90% of these occur just once. Roughly a tenth of the sample comes from the top ten.

The data originate from a study of T cells in localized non-small cell lung cancer (dated by TCRdb to about 2020). Notes on the research overall: The study examined T cell repertoires in 200 to 300 patients with early-stage NSCLC and compared tumors with uninvolved tumor-adjacent lungs. The cohort was made up of 236 treatment-naive NSCLC patients whose localized lung tumors had been resected. NSCLC patients had a mean age of roughly 64 years, and 120 to 150 were male and 107 female.

At diagnosis, peripheral blood, uninvolved tumor-adjacent lung and tumor were collected and were preserved as a mix of fresh-frozen and FFPE material. For TCR repertoire profiling, blood samples were analyzed in the form of peripheral blood mononuclear cells. Looking up the germline V gene (reference sequence) yields CDR1 SEHNR and CDR2 FQNEAQ. The CDR3 covers 12 residues, taking in both the cysteine and the phenylalanine. The sequence is cut down to CDR3 DNA, 36 bases in frame from base 1. V is clipped by 3 bases and J by 3 bases, and the sequence between their germline boundaries is 4 bases long. The investigation overall reported the following: Since the design was exploratory, TCR variables were selected using unadjusted p-values with no false-discovery rate correction. Uninvolved tumor-adjacent lung showed the highest T cell clonality, higher than tumor, which suggests more focused antigenic responses in the adjacent lung. A median of about 61 of the top 100 tumor clones turned up in the paired uninvolved adjacent lung, and around 27 of those clones also ranked among the top 100 of that same adjacent lung. Higher blood T cell density associated with longer overall survival, while higher adjacent-lung clonality associated with shorter survival. Multi-region tumor sequencing was not performed, so intratumor heterogeneity could not be excluded.

Rearrangement joined TRBV7-9 to TRBJ2-3, with the identity of the D gene unclear. The origin of this receptor is a woman aged 35-75 years with stage II lung adenocarcinoma. This sample comprised PBMCs, obtained before any cancer treatment. The nucleotide sequence reads TGTGCCAGCAGCTTTGGAACAGATACGCAGTATTTT. Translated, this is CASSFGTDTQYF.